This record looks at one T cell receptor (beta chain) sequence and its context. One end of the junction does not line up with germline, which may come from a read error. Extraction of genomic DNA in unsorted samples used about 90 million PBMCs. This entry comes from a study of shared clonotypes between healthy human individuals. The germline gives CDR1 SQVTM, CDR2 ANQGSEA. The CDR3 consists of 12 residues. The genomic DNA of each subset was split evenly across several immunoSEQ plates. Generated by immunoSEQ multiplex PCR, the TCRdb table keeps only in-frame clones and is missing some. The sample gives about 92,000 clones, around half of which show up once; less than 15% is in the top ten.

The sequence derives from a woman in her thirties or forties in good health. Some clones in this sample may be carry-over from other donors' samples. V usage is TRBV29-1 and J usage is TRBJ1-2, with TRBD1 as a possible D gene (5 bases). Sequencing input: PBMCs. The CDR3 DNA follows: TGCAGCGTTGAAACTTGGGGGGTCGGTGTCTCCTTC. Its translation: CSVETWGVGVSF.